What follows are 14 T cell receptor beta chains derived from one specimen sequenced in a study of blood T cell repertoires in COVID-19. Using immunoSEQ multiplex PCR, the repertoire was profiled, and TCRdb retains in-frame clones only, with some absent. The sample contains around 64,000 clones, roughly 87% of which appear only once. Sequencing was performed on peripheral blood. These receptors all stem from a man older than 75 in a cohort sampled during active COVID-19.

This chain uses TRBV3-1 (or the pseudogene TRBV3-2) with TRBJ1-2; D perhaps matches TRBD1 (6 bases). The V end was cut by 5 bases, the J end by 2 bases, with 15 bases between. The CDR3 contains 15 residues. Germline V gene sequence: CDR1 LGHDT, CDR2 YNNKEL (reference sequence). The DNA of the CDR3 is TGTGCCAGCAGCACCCGGGACACAGGAAACTATGGCTACACCTTC. Its translation is CASSTRDTGNYGYTF.

This clone was seen only once. The chain carries TRBV25-1 and TRBJ2-5; TRBD2 aligns across 7 bases. Germline V CDR1 and CDR2: MGHDK, SYGVNS. Trimming at V came to 6 bases and at J to 5 bases, leaving 6 bases not matched to a gene. There are 13 residues in the CDR3. The CDR3 DNA sequence: TGTGCCAGCAGAAGGGAGGGCCTGGAGACCCAGTACTTC. Residues: CASRREGLETQYF.

This clone was detected only a few times. This chain joins TRBV27 and TRBJ1-6; 9 positions agree with TRBD1. V was pared by 3 bases and J by 7 bases, with 4 bases of the junction left unmatched. The CDR3 runs to 15 residues. Germline CDR1 and CDR2: MNHEY and SMNVEV (reference sequence). The CDR3 DNA follows: TGTGCCAGCAGTTTGGGACAGGGCCGCAATTCACCCCTCCACTTT. It is translated as CASSLGQGRNSPLHF.

This chain links TRBV2 with TRBJ1-1, with 7 bases that match TRBD1. Germline trimming cut 10 bases from V and 1 base from J; bases unmatched to any gene: 6. CDR3 length equals 13 residues. From germline, CDR1 is SNHLY and CDR2 FYNNEI. Written as DNA, the CDR3 is TGTGCCACTAACAACAGGGGGAACACTGAAGCTTTCTTT. It is translated as CATNNRGNTEAFF.

This clone was seen a few times. The chain carries TRBV2 and TRBJ1-6; a weak D match, TRBD1 (6 bases). V was shortened by 4 bases and J by 8 bases, with 15 bases between the two germline ends. The length of the CDR3 is 15 residues. Germline V gene lookup returns CDR1 SNHLY and CDR2 FYNNEI. CDR3 bases: TGTGCCAGCAGTGGGACAGAACTGAGAGATTCACCCCTCCACTTT. It specifies CASSGTELRDSPLHF.

The V call is TRBV4-3, the J call TRBJ2-2; 11 bases line up with TRBD2. This CDR3 spans 18 amino acids. Germline trimming cut 1 base from V and 1 base from J; bases unmatched to any gene: 5. The germline gives CDR1 LGHNA, CDR2 YSLEER. The CDR3 protein is CASSQAHGLAGNTGELFF. The CDR3 DNA sequence: TGCGCCAGCAGCCAAGCCCACGGACTAGCGGGGAACACCGGGGAGCTGTTTTTT.

The chain couples TRBV7-6 to TRBJ2-1; TRBD1 aligns across 7 bases. Germline assignment: CDR1 SGHVS and CDR2 FNYEAQ. V gave up 5 bases and J gave up 0 bases; unmatched junction bases: 7. The CDR3 consists of 16 residues. The CDR3 protein is CASSTGQDSSYNEQFF. The CDR3 region has the DNA TGTGCCAGCAGCACCGGACAGGATAGCTCCTACAATGAGCAGTTCTTC.

The CDR3 bases are TGTGCCAGCAGCTCAAGCGGGACTCCCAAATACAATGAGCAGTTCTTC. It translates to CASSSSGTPKYNEQFF. The V and J genes are TRBV9 and TRBJ2-1, with 7 bases that match TRBD2. This CDR3 comprises 16 residues. Per germline, CDR1 SGDLS and CDR2 YYNGEE. With V trimmed by 4 bases and J by 4 bases, 11 bases remained unmatched. Full variable domain (remainder filled in from reference TRBV9 and TRBJ2-1): DSGVTQTPKHLITATGQRVTLRCSPRSGDLSVYWYQQSLDQGLQFLIQYYNGEERAKGNILERFSAQQFPDLHSELNLSSLELGDSALYFCASSSSGTPKYNEQFFGPGTRLTVL.

This chain links TRBV6-4 with TRBJ1-2, with D uncertain. This CDR3 has 15 amino acids. Germline V gene lookup returns CDR1 MRHNA and CDR2 SNTAGT. V dropped 0 bases and J dropped 3 bases, with 11 bases sitting between them. The CDR3 bases are TGTGCCAGCAGTGACTCGGGAGGGTCCCACTATGGCTACACCTTC. It specifies CASSDSGGSHYGYTF.

The V gene is TRBV19, the J gene TRBJ1-1, with D perhaps TRBD1 (6 bases). Germline V gene lookup returns CDR1 LNHDA and CDR2 SQIVND (reference sequence). Deletions cut 5 bases from V and 8 bases from J, with 15 bases between. The CDR3 spans 13 residues. CDR3 nucleotide sequence: TGTGCCAGTAGTCAGGACAGAGCCCTCGAAGCTTTCTTT. Encoded protein: CASSQDRALEAFF.

The CDR3, as DNA: TGTGCCAGCAGCAAACAGGGGACTGGCACAGATACGCAGTATTTT. Translating it yields CASSKQGTGTDTQYF. The chain uses TRBV6-2 or TRBV6-3 and TRBJ2-3, with D possibly TRBD1 on 7 matching bases. Trimming took 6 bases from V and 1 from J, leaving 14 bases between them. The CDR3 consists of 15 residues. Germline CDR1 and CDR2: MNHEY and SVGEGT.

The chain links TRBV6-6 to TRBJ2-4; D is perhaps TRBD1 (5 bases). Trimming removed 1 base from V and 7 bases from J, with 11 bases in between. The CDR3 has 14 residues. Germline lookup yields CDR1 MNHNY and CDR2 SVGAGI (reference sequence). The CDR3 spells CASSYLGASNIQYF. In DNA, the CDR3 is TGTGCCAGCAGTTACTTAGGGGCCAGTAACATTCAGTACTTC.

The CDR3 DNA reads as TGTGCCAGCAGCCCGGGACAGCGTAACTATGGCTACACCTTC. Amino acid sequence: CASSPGQRNYGYTF. The chain has TRBV2 and TRBJ1-2; 7 bases match TRBD1. J was trimmed by 1 base and V by 6 bases; bases with no gene match: 5. This CDR3 has 14 amino acids. The germline V gene encodes CDR1 SNHLY and CDR2 FYNNEI.

The chain has TRBV19 and TRBJ1-2; 9 nucleotides align to TRBD1. V lost 4 bases and J lost 6; bases outside the gene matches: 6. The CDR3 is 14 amino acids. In germline, CDR1 is LNHDA, CDR2 SQIVND (reference sequence). CDR3 sequence (DNA): TGTGCCAGTAGTAACAGGGGGCGCGTGAATGGCTACACCTTC. This codes for CASSNRGRVNGYTF.